This T cell receptor beta chain derives from a study of blood T cell repertoires in COVID-19. Authors' analysis steps: From reference gene primer amplification, estimates of nucleated cell counts were derived. Data came from immunoSEQ multiplex PCR; TCRdb stores just in-frame clones and leaves some out. V, J and clone size were drawn from that table, and D and trimming were deduced from the DNA. The data show about 200,000 clones, 86% seen once. Deletions cut 2 bases from V and 9 bases from J, with 9 bases between. Germline CDR1 SEHNR, CDR2 FQNEAQ (reference sequence). This CDR3 region has 12 residues. Each participant's cohort was designated according to participant-reported clinical history.

The rearrangement joins TRBV7-9 to TRBJ2-3; no clear D gene. Sequenced input: PBMCs or T cells enriched from blood (not recorded which). The source is a man aged 40-50 years with acute COVID-19. CDR3 in amino acids: CASSLRPTTQYF. The CDR3 DNA reads as TGTGCCAGCAGCTTAAGGCCGACAACGCAGTATTTT.